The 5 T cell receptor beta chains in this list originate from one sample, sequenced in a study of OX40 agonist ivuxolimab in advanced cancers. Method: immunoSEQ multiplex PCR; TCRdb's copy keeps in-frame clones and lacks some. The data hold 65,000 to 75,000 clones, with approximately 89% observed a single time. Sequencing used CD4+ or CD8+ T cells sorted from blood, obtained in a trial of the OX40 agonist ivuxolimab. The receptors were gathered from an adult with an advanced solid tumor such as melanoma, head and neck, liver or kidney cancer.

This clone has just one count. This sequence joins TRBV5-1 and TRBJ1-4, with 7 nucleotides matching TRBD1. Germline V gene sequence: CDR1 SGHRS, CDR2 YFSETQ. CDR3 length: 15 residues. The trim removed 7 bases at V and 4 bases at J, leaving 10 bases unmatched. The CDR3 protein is CASGSEGAVNEKLFF. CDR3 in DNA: TGCGCCAGCGGATCCGAGGGGGCCGTTAATGAAAAACTGTTTTTT.

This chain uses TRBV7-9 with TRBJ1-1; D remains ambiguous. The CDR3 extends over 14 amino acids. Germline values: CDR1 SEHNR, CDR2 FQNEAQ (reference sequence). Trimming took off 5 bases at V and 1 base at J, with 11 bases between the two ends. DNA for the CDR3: TGTGCCAGCAGCCCTCATGCCCAGAACACTGAAGCTTTCTTT. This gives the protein CASSPHAQNTEAFF.

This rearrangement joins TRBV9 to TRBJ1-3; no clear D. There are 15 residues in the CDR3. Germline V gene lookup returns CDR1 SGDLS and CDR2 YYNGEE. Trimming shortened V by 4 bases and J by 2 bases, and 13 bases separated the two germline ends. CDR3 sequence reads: CASSPSQVTGNTIYF. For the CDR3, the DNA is TGTGCCAGCAGCCCTTCGCAAGTTACTGGAAACACCATATATTTT.

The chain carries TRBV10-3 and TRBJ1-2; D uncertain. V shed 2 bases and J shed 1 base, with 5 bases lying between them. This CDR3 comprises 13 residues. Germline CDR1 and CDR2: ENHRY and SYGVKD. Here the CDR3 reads CAISEPGNYGYTF. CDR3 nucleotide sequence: TGTGCCATCAGTGAGCCGGGTAACTATGGCTACACCTTC.

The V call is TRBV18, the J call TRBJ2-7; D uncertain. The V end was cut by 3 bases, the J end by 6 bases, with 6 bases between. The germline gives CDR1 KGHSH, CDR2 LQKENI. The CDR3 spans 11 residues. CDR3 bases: TGTGCCAGCTCACCCGAGTCCGAGCAGTACTTC. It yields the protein CASSPESEQYF.